These 20 T cell receptor beta chains were sequenced from one sample in a study of T cell responses to AZD1222 COVID-19 vaccine (dated by TCRdb to about 2021). What this sample's time point label stands for: baseline before first vaccination. The method was the immunoSEQ multiplex PCR assay. What TCRdb holds here is the immuneACCESS table cut down to in-frame rearrangements. Part of the clones is not present; checked against another copy, under half of the missing clones reflect an unresolved V gene, and the others are unexplained. This sample lists some 120,000 clones; 92% were detected once. Around 0.96% of the sample is in the top ten clones. Material: peripheral blood, obtained on day 0 of AZD1222 vaccination. The receptors come from an adult in good health.

The gene calls are TRBV2 and TRBJ1-1; D might be TRBD1 (5 bases). V gave up 6 bases and J gave up 4 bases, with 12 bases separating them. The CDR3 spans 13 residues. Germline V gene sequence: CDR1 SNHLY, CDR2 FYNNEI. As DNA, the CDR3 is TGTGCCAGCAGCGTTGGGACGATCACTGAAGCTTTCTTT. This encodes CASSVGTITEAFF.

Points on this clone: Other DNA sequences in the same sample also yield this CDR3. The V gene is TRBV11-2, the J gene TRBJ2-1; D call uncertain. This CDR3 has 13 residues. V was trimmed by 1 base and J by 5 bases, leaving 6 bases between them. CDR1 SGHAT and CDR2 FQNNGV come from the germline V gene. CDR3 loop: CASSLGLNNEQFF. For the CDR3, the DNA is TGTGCCAGCAGCTTAGGGCTCAACAATGAGCAGTTCTTC.

Here the CDR3 DNA reads TGCAGTGCTAGTGATGGTCCTCAATGGGAGCAGTACTTC. Amino acid sequence: CSASDGPQWEQYF. This chain uses TRBV20-1 with TRBJ2-7; D unclear. V was pared by 3 bases and J by 7 bases, with 16 bases between. The CDR3 consists of 13 residues. CDR1 is DFQATT, CDR2 SNEGSKA, per germline (reference sequence).

The gene calls are TRBV24-1 and TRBJ2-2; 12 bases are shared with TRBD2. Trimming at V came to 2 bases and at J to 5 bases, leaving 8 bases not matched to a gene. The CDR3 has 18 amino acids. CDR1 KGHDR and CDR2 SFDVKD come from the germline V gene. CDR3 bases: TGTGCCACCAGTGATTCTTGGCTAGCGGGAGGGTTTACCGGGGAGCTGTTTTTT. It translates to CATSDSWLAGGFTGELFF.

This chain links TRBV4-2 with TRBJ2-7; maybe TRBD1 (5 bases). The CDR3 runs 16 residues. The V end was cut by 0 bases, the J end by 2 bases, with 14 bases between. Germline V CDR1 and CDR2: LGHNA, YNFKEQ. DNA for the CDR3: TGTGCCAGCAGCCAAGACGTGAAGGGGTTTGCCTACGAGCAGTACTTC. Protein sequence: CASSQDVKGFAYEQYF.

DNA of the CDR3: TGTGCCAGCAGCTTAGATCCCGCAGCGCTCTATGGCTACACCTTC. Protein sequence: CASSLDPAALYGYTF. The chain carries TRBV11-2 and TRBJ1-2; D gene unclear. This CDR3 region has 15 residues. With 0 bases removed from V and 4 bases from J, the gap between germline ends came to 12 bases. Germline CDR1 and CDR2: SGHAT and FQNNGV.

The chain links TRBV29-1 to TRBJ2-2, with D perhaps matching TRBD1 (7 bases). Germline loops: CDR1 SQVTM, CDR2 ANQGSEA. This CDR3 comprises 17 residues. Trimming removed 5 bases from V and 4 bases from J, with 23 bases in between. This chain's CDR3 is CSVQGDFQGVSTGELFF. In DNA, the CDR3 is TGCAGCGTTCAAGGGGACTTCCAGGGGGTGTCCACCGGGGAGCTGTTTTTT.

The CDR3 region is CASRRDRAAYEQYF. CDR3 in DNA: TGTGCCAGTAGGCGAGACAGGGCCGCCTACGAGCAGTACTTC. V usage is TRBV19 and J usage is TRBJ2-7; 7 bases agree with TRBD1. With 6 bases clipped from V and 2 bases from J, the junction kept 7 bases outside the gene matches. This CDR3 spans 14 amino acids. Per the germline V gene, CDR1 is LNHDA and CDR2 is SQIVND (reference sequence).

The genes are TRBV19 and TRBJ2-1, with 8 bases matching TRBD1. Germline V gene data show CDR1 as LNHDA and CDR2 as SQIVND (reference sequence). The CDR3 consists of 14 residues. The V and J ends lost 3 bases and 8 bases, in that order; junction bases with no gene match: 6. The CDR3 DNA reads TGTGCCAGTAGTATGGACAGGGTGGGGTATGAGCAGTTCTTC. Protein product: CASSMDRVGYEQFF.

The rearrangement uses TRBV5-5 and TRBJ2-5; TRBD1 is a possible D gene (5 bases). The CDR3 loop spans 15 amino acids. V shed 0 bases and J shed 5 bases, with 14 bases lying between them. Germline values: CDR1 SGHKS, CDR2 YYEKEE (reference sequence). This chain's CDR3 is CASSLVGQGRETQYF. CDR3 nucleotide sequence: TGTGCCAGCAGCTTGGTGGGCCAGGGTAGGGAGACCCAGTACTTC. The full variable domain, completed using reference TRBV5-5 and TRBJ2-5, is DAGVTQSPTHLIKTRGQQVTLRCSPISGHKSVSWYQQVLGQGPQFIFQYYEKEERGRGNFPDRFSARQFPNYSSELNVNALLLGDSALYLCASSLVGQGRETQYFGPGTRLLVL.

The chain couples TRBV11-2 to TRBJ2-7; 7 bases are shared with TRBD2. This CDR3 is built from 15 residues. Losses at the gene ends were 1 base for V and 5 bases for J; bases not matched to a gene: 8. Germline CDR1 SGHAT, CDR2 FQNNGV. CDR3 sequence: CASSLATSVVHEQYF. The CDR3 DNA reads TGTGCCAGCAGCTTAGCCACTAGCGTCGTCCACGAGCAGTACTTC.

The J gene is TRBJ1-2, the V gene TRBV21-1; the table gives TRBD1 as D, unverified against the DNA. TRBV21-1 is termed a pseudogene. The CDR3 is made up of 12 amino acids. The CDR3 protein is CASSRTGYGYTF. The CDR3 DNA reads TGTGCCAGCAGCAGAACAGGATATGGCTACACCTTC.

The V gene is TRBV24-1, the J gene TRBJ2-7; 8 nucleotides line up with TRBD1. CDR3 length: 14 residues. CDR1 is KGHDR and CDR2 is SFDVKD in the germline V gene. V lost 7 bases, J lost 3 bases, and 7 bases stayed unmatched. The CDR3 reads CATRRDRCIYEQYF. DNA for the CDR3: TGTGCCACCAGACGGGACAGGTGTATCTACGAGCAGTACTTC.

The rearrangement uses TRBV19 and TRBJ1-2, with D unclear. The length of the CDR3 is 15 residues. Germline CDR1 is LNHDA and CDR2 is SQIVND (reference sequence). V lost 5 bases and J lost 0, with 13 bases in between. The CDR3 nucleotides read TGTGCCAGTAGTGGGTCCCGGGGAACTAACTATGGCTACACCTTC. Its translation: CASSGSRGTNYGYTF.

The gene calls are TRBV5-4 and TRBJ2-1, with 10 positions matching TRBD2. There are 15 residues in the CDR3. CDR1 is SGHNT and CDR2 is YYREEE in the germline V gene (reference sequence). V lost 0 bases and J lost 6; bases outside the gene matches: 3. DNA for the CDR3: TGTGCCAGCAGCTTGGGACTAGCGGGTCCCAATGAGCAGTTCTTC. Protein sequence: CASSLGLAGPNEQFF.

Only one count was recorded for this clone. The chain couples TRBV29-1 to TRBJ1-2, with D unclear. Germline V gene sequence: CDR1 SQVTM, CDR2 ANQGSEA. The CDR3 spans 12 residues. V lost 7 bases to trimming and J lost 1 base, with 10 bases between them. CDR3 region: CSAISVNYGYTF. The CDR3 nucleotides read TGCAGCGCGATATCGGTTAACTATGGCTACACCTTC.

This clone was observed a few times. The V gene is TRBV5-5, the J gene TRBJ2-2; maybe TRBD2 (6 bases). V lost 4 bases and J 7 bases, leaving 20 bases between the germline ends. CDR1 is SGHKS, CDR2 YYEKEE, per germline (reference sequence). The CDR3 sequence is 16 residues long. CDR3 amino acids: CASSPVAAGFDGELFF. Written as DNA, the CDR3 is TGTGCCAGCAGCCCCGTTGCCGCGGGATTTGACGGGGAGCTGTTTTTT.

CDR3 sequence: CASSLQDKGDEQYF. Written as DNA, the CDR3 is TGTGCCAGCAGCTTACAGGACAAGGGAGACGAGCAGTACTTC. The gene calls are TRBV7-9 and TRBJ2-7, with D possibly called TRBD1 or TRBD2 (5 bases each). The ends were cut back, 2 bases at V and 5 bases at J, with 13 bases in the middle. The germline V gene has CDR1 SEHNR and CDR2 FQNEAQ (reference sequence). The CDR3 runs 14 residues.

This chain links TRBV5-1 with TRBJ2-3; TRBD2 matches at 10 bases. The J segment lost 1 base and the V segment lost 0 bases, leaving 5 bases of the junction unmatched. Germline-derived CDR1 and CDR2 are SGHRS and YFSETQ. CDR3 length: 17 residues. This CDR3 reads CASSLDPSGSGTDTQYF. The CDR3 nucleotides read TGCGCCAGCAGCTTGGACCCTAGCGGGAGTGGCACAGATACGCAGTATTTT. Variable domain in full (rest from reference TRBV5-1 and TRBJ2-3): KAGVTQTPRYLIKTRGQQVTLSCSPISGHRSVSWYQQTPGQGLQFLFEYFSETQRNKGNFPGRFSGRQFSNSRSEMNVSTLELGDSALYLCASSLDPSGSGTDTQYFGPGTRLTVL.

V usage is TRBV5-1 and J usage is TRBJ1-2; no clear D gene. Germline V gives CDR1 SGHRS, CDR2 YFSETQ. Between the trimmed V and J ends, which lost 0 bases and 2 bases, there was a span of 8 bases. This CDR3 has 14 amino acids. The CDR3, as DNA: TGCGCCAGCAGCTTGGGGACGGCCAACTATGGCTACACCTTC. Translating gives CASSLGTANYGYTF.